The 6 T cell receptor beta chains given below trace back to one sample, sequenced in a study of glioma-infiltrating T cells. The iRepertoire nested amplicon-rescue multiplex PCR amplified TCR alpha and beta CDR3s from RNA. A single record per CDR3 protein comes from TCRdb applying MiXCR to the multiplex PCR reads. Among about 110,000 distinct CDR3 sequences listed, around a quarter were seen once. Sequencing was performed on glioma tissue, nonneoplastic brain tissue, or PBMCs (not recorded which). These TCRs come from a human donor with low-grade glioma or glioblastoma, undergoing nonglioma brain surgery, or in good health (not recorded which).

In this sample, this clonotype turned up a few times. The rearrangement joins TRBV2 to TRBJ1-2, with D unresolved. Trimming took 4 bases from V and 0 from J, leaving 12 bases between them. This CDR3 has 15 amino acids. CDR1 is SNHLY and CDR2 is FYNNEI in the germline V gene. The CDR3 sequence is CASSVPPSANYGYTF. In DNA form, the CDR3 reads TGTGCCAGCAGTGTCCCCCCTTCAGCTAACTATGGCTACACCTTC.

Regarding this clonotype: One base away lies a much larger clone, so this may be a sequencing read error. V usage is TRBV12-3 or TRBV12-4 and J usage is TRBJ1-4; D might be TRBD1 (5 bases). This CDR3 has 13 residues. The CDR3 nucleotides are TGTGCCAGCAGGGAAGGGGCGAATGAAAAAATGTTTTTT. Translated: CASREGANEKMFF.

The CDR3 nucleotides are TGTGCCAGCAGCTTAGCTCCAGGATCCTACGAGCAGTACTTC. Encoded protein: CASSLAPGSYEQYF. The chain is built from TRBV7-6 and TRBJ2-7; no clear D gene. The CDR3 extends over 14 amino acids. Germline values: CDR1 SGHVS, CDR2 FNYEAQ. The V end lost 0 bases, the J end lost 1 base, and 7 bases lay between the germline ends.

This clonotype was seen a few times. The chain combines TRBV4-1 with TRBJ2-7; TRBD2 matches at 8 bases. The CDR3 has 15 residues. The germline gives CDR1 MGHRA, CDR2 YSYEKL. V was clipped by 6 bases and J by 0 bases; unmatched bases: 7. In DNA, the CDR3 is TGCGCCAGCAGAAATAGCGGGGACTCCTCCTACGAGCAGTACTTC. Translated: CASRNSGDSSYEQYF.

With respect to this clonotype: A junction end diverges from the germline sequence, so it may reflect a read error. The chain carries TRBV4-3 and TRBJ1-5, with no clear D. Germline V lookup: CDR1 LGHNA, CDR2 YSLEER. There are 15 residues in the CDR3. CDR3 coding DNA: TGCGTCAGCAGCCAGAATGAAGGGTTGGATCAGCCCCTGCATTTT. Protein: CVSSQNEGLDQPLHF.

In its sample, this clonotype was seen many times. The chain links TRBV29-1 to TRBJ1-2; D is unresolved. Germline V gene sequence: CDR1 SQVTM, CDR2 ANQGSEA. V was cut by 4 bases and J by 2 bases, with 17 bases left in between. The CDR3 has 15 residues. The CDR3 spells CSVAFGYSVNYGYTF. In nucleotides, the CDR3 is TGCAGCGTTGCGTTTGGTTACAGCGTAAACTATGGCTACACCTTC.